This entry lists 22 T cell receptor beta chains sequenced from one sample in a study of identical twins. TCRdb reprocessed the 5' RACE reads with MiXCR, giving one entry per CDR3 protein. The data hold 1.5 million to 2 million distinct CDR3 sequences, with about 30% observed a single time. The sequenced sample consisted of cord blood. All receptors derive from a newborn girl in good health.

The genes are TRBV4-1 and TRBJ2-1; D not certain. The CDR3 contains 16 residues. V gave up 3 bases and J gave up 6 bases, with 18 bases separating them. Germline assignment: CDR1 MGHRA and CDR2 YSYEKL. The CDR3 bases are TGCGCCAGCAGCCAGATTGGGCCCCCGCTCTCCAATGAGCAGTTCTTC. It codes for CASSQIGPPLSNEQFF.

This clonotype was seen only a few times. This chain joins TRBV10-1 and TRBJ2-7; the D gene could be TRBD1 or TRBD2 (7 bases each). Germline loops: CDR1 WNHNN, CDR2 SYGVQD (reference sequence). This CDR3 contains 15 residues. V lost 3 bases and J lost 0, with 12 bases in between. The CDR3 coding sequence is TGCGCCAGCAGTGAAGCGGGACAGTTCTCCTACGAGCAGTACTTC. Translating it yields CASSEAGQFSYEQYF.

There are a few counts of this clonotype. The chain employs TRBV6-5 and TRBJ2-1, with 9 bases lining up with TRBD2. Trimming at V came to 1 base and at J to 7 bases, leaving 5 bases not matched to a gene. Germline CDR1 is MNHEY and CDR2 is SVGAGI. The CDR3 spans 15 residues. The CDR3 coding sequence is TGTGCCAGCAGTTACTGGTCTAGCGGGATGAATGAGCAGTTCTTC. Amino acids: CASSYWSSGMNEQFF.

This clonotype was picked up many times. The chain joins TRBV29-1 to TRBJ2-5; 8 positions match TRBD2. CDR1 is SQVTM and CDR2 is ANQGSEA in the germline V gene. V was pared by 7 bases and J by 0 bases, with 7 bases of the junction left unmatched. CDR3 size: 14 residues. For the CDR3, the DNA is TGCAGCGCCAAGCCGGGAGGGTACCAAGAGACCCAGTACTTC. Translated, it gives CSAKPGGYQETQYF.

This clonotype appeared a few times. The chain uses TRBV20-1 and TRBJ1-3; maybe TRBD1 (5 bases). Germline assignment: CDR1 DFQATT and CDR2 SNEGSKA (reference sequence). This CDR3 is 15 amino acids long. V lost 0 bases, J lost 1 base, and 10 bases lay in between. This CDR3 is CSARDRDRSGNTIYF. In DNA, the CDR3 is TGCAGTGCTAGAGACAGGGATCGATCTGGAAACACCATATATTTT.

This chain links TRBV5-1 with TRBJ2-5, with 11 bases that match TRBD2. The CDR3 has 18 amino acids. Germline lookup yields CDR1 SGHRS and CDR2 YFSETQ. V was clipped by 5 bases and J by 1 base; unmatched bases: 13. CDR3 in amino acids: CASRRRLAGILFQETQYF. The CDR3 DNA is TGCGCCAGCAGACGCAGACTAGCGGGGATCCTGTTCCAAGAGACCCAGTACTTC.

A single count supports this clonotype. This may come from a read error, since a much larger clone is one base off. This chain links TRBV12-3 or TRBV12-4 with TRBJ2-3; D unresolved. CDR3 size: 14 residues. Trimming removed 2 bases at V and 4 bases at J, with 10 bases between. Written as DNA, the CDR3 is TGTGCCAGCAGTTTATGGGCGAGCCCAGATACGCAGTATTTT. Translating gives CASSLWASPDTQYF.

With regard to this clonotype: One end of the junction is discordant with germline, which a read error may explain. The J gene is TRBJ2-5, the V gene TRBV12-3 or TRBV12-4; 8 nucleotides align to TRBD2. The tail of the sequence fits TRBJ2-7 better, so the J call may be wrong. The CDR3 covers 18 residues. CDR3 nucleotides: TGTGCCAACAGTTTAAGGACATTGATCGGGGGGGGTTGGTACGAGCAGTACTTC. This translates into CANSLRTLIGGGWYEQYF.

In its sample, this clonotype was seen a few times. The chain combines TRBV7-8 with TRBJ1-4; D not certain. The germline V gene encodes CDR1 SGHVS and CDR2 FQNEAQ. V shed 5 bases and J shed 8 bases, with 24 bases lying between them. CDR3 length: 17 residues. This chain's CDR3 is CASSLPGTSQLMEKLFF. The CDR3 DNA reads as TGTGCCAGCAGCCTTCCCGGAACCTCACAACTAATGGAAAAACTGTTTTTT.

This clonotype was counted between two and nine times. The rearrangement uses TRBV7-2 and TRBJ2-3; maybe TRBD2 (6 bases). Trimming removed 2 bases at V and 2 bases at J, with 14 bases between. CDR3 length: 16 amino acids. Germline assignment: CDR1 SGHTA and CDR2 FQGNSA. The CDR3 reads CASSLRLPGDTDTQYF. CDR3 nucleotides: TGTGCCAGCAGCTTACGGCTCCCGGGGGACACAGATACGCAGTATTTT.

This clonotype was detected only a few times. The chain combines TRBV20-1 with TRBJ1-6; 8 nucleotides align to TRBD1. CDR1 and CDR2 (germline): DFQATT, SNEGSKA (reference sequence). This CDR3 comprises 14 residues. Trimming took 6 bases from V and 6 from J; bases not matched to a gene: 7. CDR3 amino acids: CSAKDRVSNSPLHF. In DNA form, the CDR3 reads TGCAGTGCAAAGGACAGGGTGTCTAATTCACCCCTCCACTTT.

This clonotype has a count of ten or more. The chain carries TRBV28 and TRBJ2-7, with 8 bases lining up with TRBD2. The trim removed 4 bases at V and 1 base at J, leaving 9 bases unmatched. The V gene's germline CDR1 is MDHEN and CDR2 SYDVKM. The CDR3 extends over 16 amino acids. The CDR3, as DNA: TGTGCCAGCAGTTGGGACCCAGAGCGGGAGTCCTACGAGCAGTACTTC. It encodes CASSWDPERESYEQYF.

This clonotype was counted a few times. The rearrangement links TRBV5-1 to TRBJ2-5, with 8 bases fitting TRBD1. The CDR3 is 14 amino acids. Trimming cost V 5 bases and J 4 bases; bases outside gene matches: 7. Per germline, CDR1 SGHRS and CDR2 YFSETQ. CDR3 sequence reads: CASRPGQGGETQYF. For the CDR3, the DNA is TGCGCCAGCAGACCCGGACAGGGAGGAGAGACCCAGTACTTC.

J is TRBJ2-3 and V is TRBV6-2 or TRBV6-3; tentative D call: TRBD2 (6 bases). The germline gives CDR1 MNHEY, CDR2 SVGEGT. The V end was cut by 5 bases, the J end by 0 bases, with 12 bases between. The length of the CDR3 is 15 residues. CDR3 protein: CASSPVGLSTDTQYF. The CDR3 coding sequence is TGTGCCAGCAGTCCCGTGGGACTCAGCACAGATACGCAGTATTTT.

This clonotype was recorded only once. This sequence may be a read error, since a much larger clone differs from it by one base. The V gene is TRBV29-1, the J gene TRBJ2-1; the match to TRBD1 covers 7 bases. This CDR3 has 14 amino acids. Germline V gene sequence: CDR1 SQVTM, CDR2 ANQGSEA. The CDR3 region has the DNA TGCAGTATCACCCGGGACAGTCAATACAGTGAGCAGTTCTTC. Residues: CSITRDSQYSEQFF.

This clonotype has more than one count but fewer than ten. The chain combines TRBV5-1 with TRBJ2-3, with 7 positions matching TRBD2. CDR1 SGHRS and CDR2 YFSETQ come from the germline V gene. V trimming: 0 bases; J trimming: 5 bases; junction bases outside the gene matches: 9. The CDR3 totals 16 residues. CDR3 in DNA: TGCGCCAGCAGCTTGGTGGCGGGGGTGTTGGGAGATACGCAGTATTTT. Its translation: CASSLVAGVLGDTQYF.

Notes on this clonotype: One end of the junction does not line up with germline, which may come from a read error. The V and J genes are TRBV19 and TRBJ1-2, with TRBD1 identical over 7 bases. This CDR3 spans 13 amino acids. Germline V lookup: CDR1 LNHDA, CDR2 SQIVND (reference sequence). In DNA, the CDR3 is TGTGCCGGTAGTATCCAGGGGGACTATGGCTACACCTTC. It codes for CAGSIQGDYGYTF.

This clonotype has a handful of counts. V usage is TRBV3-1 and J usage is TRBJ1-2; D not certain. Trimming took 4 bases from V and 0 from J, leaving 9 bases between them. CDR1 LGHDT and CDR2 YNNKEL come from the germline V gene (reference sequence). The CDR3 contains 14 residues. Written as DNA, the CDR3 is TGTGCCAGCAGCCCCACATCTCCTAACTATGGCTACACCTTC. This encodes CASSPTSPNYGYTF. The entire variable domain, with the rest obtained from reference TRBV3-1 and TRBJ1-2, is as follows: DTAVSQTPKYLVTQMGNDKSIKCEQNLGHDTMYWYKQDSKKFLKIMFSYNNKELIINETVPNRFSPKSPDKAHLNLHINSLELGDSAVYFCASSPTSPNYGYTFGSGTRLTVV.

This clonotype was detected only a few times. The V and J genes are TRBV29-1 and TRBJ1-2; unclear D gene. The V end lost 4 bases, the J end lost 2 bases, and 8 bases lay between the germline ends. The CDR3 extends over 12 amino acids. CDR1 is SQVTM and CDR2 is ANQGSEA in the germline V gene. The CDR3 reads CSVARQNYGYTF. In DNA, the CDR3 is TGCAGCGTTGCTCGGCAAAACTATGGCTACACCTTC.

CDR3 DNA: TGTGCCAGCAGCAAAACTGGACGGAATCAAGAGACCCAGTTCTTC. Protein product: CASSKTGRNQETQFF. The rearrangement uses TRBV2 and TRBJ2-5; D uncertain. The closer fit of TRBJ2-1 to the DNA end suggests the J call may be wrong. Germline CDR1 SNHLY, CDR2 FYNNEI. The CDR3 extends over 15 amino acids.

This clonotype appeared a few times. The chain uses TRBV5-6 and TRBJ2-7; possible D gene TRBD1, 6 bases. Germline V gives CDR1 SGHDT, CDR2 YYEEEE. CDR3 length: 15 residues. Trimming cost V 4 bases and J 2 bases, with 16 bases left between them. CDR3 amino acids: CASSPTQGMAYEQYF. The DNA of the CDR3 is TGTGCCAGCAGCCCTACGCAGGGGATGGCCTACGAGCAGTACTTC.

V gene TRBV20-1 combines with J gene TRBJ1-5; tentatively, D is TRBD1 (6 bases). V gave up 3 bases and J gave up 2 bases, with 11 bases separating them. The CDR3 totals 14 residues. CDR1 and CDR2 from the germline V gene are DFQATT and SNEGSKA (reference sequence). The CDR3 DNA reads as TGCAGTGCTAGCCTTGGACAGCGCAATCAGCCCCAGCATTTT. It codes for CSASLGQRNQPQHF.